This T cell receptor (beta chain) was observed in a study of radiation and T cells in renal cell carcinoma. Overall study: Nephrectomy followed 15 Gy stereotactic body radiation by 4 weeks.

TCRdb's table, derived via immunoSEQ multiplex PCR, lists solely in-frame clones and lacks some. The sample consists of 150,000 or so clones, more than 70% of them appearing once. Stated time point: baseline pretreatment blood. Treatment given: 15 Gy SBRT to primary tumor, nephrectomy 4 weeks later. The CDR3 spans 17 residues. Per germline, CDR1 SGHAT and CDR2 FQNNGV. The V and J ends lost 1 base and 0 bases respectively, with 14 bases between them. The sample in question was blood, obtained from a patient whose treatment included radiotherapy and nephrectomy. The sequence was collected from a woman aged 45-65 years with renal cell carcinoma. The rearrangement links TRBV11-2 to TRBJ2-3; D gene ambiguous. The CDR3 sequence is CASSLAGRYSSTDTQYF. In DNA, the CDR3 is TGTGCCAGCAGCTTAGCGGGCAGGTACTCTAGCACAGATACGCAGTATTTT.